The next 22 T cell receptor beta chains were all read from a single sample in a study of T cell repertoires in cytomegalovirus infection. TCRdb itself ran the reads through MiXCR, one entry per CDR3 protein. In the table there are about 230,000 distinct CDR3 sequences, 22% of which are singletons. The sequenced sample was CD8+ T cells from PBMCs. These receptors were taken from a human donor in good health (CMV status not recorded). Some clones in this sample may be carry-over from other donors' samples.

The count of this clonotype is one. The chain couples TRBV4-1 to TRBJ2-5; 11 positions agree with TRBD2. CDR3 length: 14 residues. Germline CDR1 MGHRA, CDR2 YSYEKL. V lost 4 bases, J lost 5 bases, and 3 bases stayed unmatched. The CDR3 sequence: CASSRTSGGETQYF. DNA of the CDR3: TGCGCCAGCAGCCGAACTAGCGGGGGTGAGACCCAGTACTTC.

The chain joins TRBV6-1 to TRBJ2-7, with no clear D. This CDR3 contains 14 residues. CDR1 is MNHNS, CDR2 SASEGT, per germline. V was clipped by 6 bases and J by 5 bases, with 17 bases between them. The CDR3 region has the DNA TGTGCCAGCAGACCGGACGGACCCTACAACGAGCAGTACTTC. This gives the protein CASRPDGPYNEQYF.

This clonotype was observed many times. The CDR3 here is CASSLGTVSYEQYF. In DNA, the CDR3 is TGTGCCAGCAGCTTGGGGACGGTTTCCTACGAGCAGTACTTC. The chain recombines TRBV7-2 with TRBJ2-7, with D perhaps matching TRBD1 or TRBD2 (5 bases each). The CDR3 length is 14 residues. Trimming took off 3 bases at V and 1 base at J, with 10 bases between the two ends. Germline loops: CDR1 SGHTA, CDR2 FQGNSA.

This clonotype has at least ten counts. V usage is TRBV7-9 and J usage is TRBJ1-1, with D maybe TRBD1 (5 bases). Germline V gene sequence: CDR1 SEHNR, CDR2 FQNEAQ (reference sequence). V gave up 4 bases and J gave up 1 base, with 7 bases separating them. This CDR3 contains 13 residues. This CDR3 is CASSSTENTEAFF. The CDR3 nucleotides read TGTGCCAGCAGCTCGACAGAGAACACTGAAGCTTTCTTT. Variable domain in full (rest from reference TRBV7-9 and TRBJ1-1): DTGVSQNPRHKITKRGQNVTFRCDPISEHNRLYWYRQTLGQGPEFLTYFQNEAQLEKSRLLSDRFSAERPKGSFSTLEIQRTEQGDSAMYLCASSSTENTEAFFGQGTRLTVV.

The CDR3, as DNA: TGTGCCAGCAGTTACGGCTCGTCTTATGGCTACACCTTC. Translating gives CASSYGSSYGYTF. The J gene is TRBJ1-2, the V gene TRBV27, with D unclear. The CDR3 has 13 residues. The germline CDR1 and CDR2 sequences are MNHEY and SMNVEV (reference sequence). V lost 4 bases to trimming and J lost 5 bases, with 11 bases between them.

In its sample, this clonotype was seen a few times. The rearrangement links TRBV6-2 or TRBV6-3 to TRBJ2-7, with D maybe TRBD2 (7 bases). This CDR3 contains 15 residues. The V end lost 4 bases, the J end lost 4 bases, and 17 bases lay between the germline ends. Germline CDR1 reads MNHEY; CDR2 reads SVGEGT. The CDR3 region has the DNA TGTGCCAGCAGTTTGTCCGGGGGGCTTTTGTACGAGCAGTACTTC. Its protein product is CASSLSGGLLYEQYF.

The V and J genes are TRBV27 and TRBJ2-7; no clear D. V lost 2 bases to trimming and J lost 3 bases, with 8 bases between them. Germline CDR1 MNHEY, CDR2 SMNVEV (reference sequence). The CDR3 is made up of 13 amino acids. The CDR3 nucleotides read TGTGCCAGCAGTTTAGGCAGGAACTACGAGCAGTACTTC. It translates to CASSLGRNYEQYF.

This clonotype was found many times. The chain recombines TRBV3-1 with TRBJ2-2; D is unresolved. Germline V CDR1 and CDR2: LGHDT, YNNKEL (reference sequence). The germline V and J ends were trimmed by 2 bases and 4 bases, with 17 bases remaining between them. The CDR3 is made up of 17 amino acids. CDR3 amino acids: CASSQFNQDQFTGELFF. The CDR3 DNA follows: TGTGCCAGCAGCCAATTCAACCAGGACCAATTCACCGGGGAGCTGTTTTTT.

V usage is TRBV18 and J usage is TRBJ2-7; TRBD2 matches at 8 bases. Unmatched junction bases numbered 10, after V lost 3 bases and J lost 3 bases. The CDR3 runs to 16 residues. Germline V gene data show CDR1 as KGHSH and CDR2 as LQKENI. The CDR3 DNA is TGTGCCAGCTCACCTTTTTCCCCGGGACTAGACTACGAGCAGTACTTC. The encoded protein is CASSPFSPGLDYEQYF.

This clonotype was detected a few times. The chain joins TRBV6-2 or TRBV6-3 to TRBJ2-7; D uncertain. Trimming removed 2 bases at V and 10 bases at J, with 12 bases between. The germline V gene encodes CDR1 MNHEY and CDR2 SVGEGT. This CDR3 has 12 residues. The CDR3 bases are TGTGCCAGCAGTTACCCAGACCTAATCCAGTACTTC. As protein: CASSYPDLIQYF.

This chain joins TRBV11-2 and TRBJ2-2; 11 positions match TRBD1. CDR1 and CDR2 from the germline V gene are SGHAT and FQNNGV. The CDR3 has 16 amino acids. V lost 3 bases, J lost 6 bases, and 6 bases stayed unmatched. DNA for the CDR3: TGTGCCAGCAGCTTGCTTAGGACAGGGGGCCCCGGGGAGCTGTTTTTT. Residues: CASSLLRTGGPGELFF.

The J gene is TRBJ2-7, the V gene TRBV12-3 or TRBV12-4, with D perhaps matching TRBD1 (6 bases). CDR3 length equals 13 residues. The V end was cut by 3 bases, the J end by 2 bases, with 8 bases between. The CDR3 sequence is CASSFGGPYEQYF. The CDR3 DNA sequence: TGTGCCAGCAGTTTTGGGGGCCCCTACGAGCAGTACTTC.

This chain joins TRBV19 and TRBJ1-1, with 8 nucleotides matching TRBD1. This CDR3 region has 14 residues. Trimming at V came to 5 bases and at J to 3 bases, leaving 5 bases not matched to a gene. The germline V gene has CDR1 LNHDA and CDR2 SQIVND (reference sequence). CDR3 in amino acids: CASSSAGGHTEAFF. DNA for the CDR3: TGTGCCAGTAGTTCGGCAGGGGGCCACACTGAAGCTTTCTTT.

This clonotype was seen a handful of times. The V and J genes are TRBV5-1 and TRBJ2-5, with no clear D. Trimming cost V 6 bases and J 2 bases, with 8 bases left between them. The CDR3 loop spans 12 amino acids. Looked up from germline, CDR1 is SGHRS and CDR2 is YFSETQ. The CDR3 nucleotides are TGCGCCAGCAAAGGGTCTCAAGAGACCCAGTACTTC. Its translation is CASKGSQETQYF.

The table lists this clonotype with many counts. V and J are TRBV24-1 and TRBJ2-7, with 8 bases that match TRBD1. This CDR3 has 15 residues. The V gene's germline CDR1 is KGHDR and CDR2 SFDVKD. V shed 7 bases and J 2 bases; nucleotides not matched to a gene: 9. CDR3 sequence: CATRDDRGDPYEQYF. The CDR3 DNA follows: TGTGCCACCAGAGACGACAGGGGAGACCCCTACGAGCAGTACTTC.

This clonotype was seen a handful of times. The rearrangement uses TRBV2 and TRBJ2-2, with 8 bases identical to TRBD2. CDR1 is SNHLY and CDR2 is FYNNEI in the germline V gene. V shed 2 bases, J shed 1 base, and the junction held 6 bases outside the gene matches. This CDR3 has 17 residues. The CDR3 bases are TGTGCCAGCAGTGAATGGTTGCTAGCGGGGAACACCGGGGAGCTGTTTTTT. Encoded protein: CASSEWLLAGNTGELFF.

To note about this clonotype: No conserved phenylalanine or tryptophan ends this CDR3, so it is likely a read error. The V gene is TRBV7-2, the J gene TRBJ2-7, with TRBD1 as a possible D gene (6 bases). CDR1 and CDR2 from the germline V gene are SGHTA and FQGNSA. Trimming took off 4 bases at V and 2 bases at J, with 9 bases between the two ends. The CDR3 is 13 residues long. CDR3 in amino acids: CASSSDSTYEQYL. The CDR3 DNA sequence: TGTGCCAGCAGCTCGGACAGTACCTACGAGCAGTACCTC.

This chain connects TRBV12-3 or TRBV12-4 to TRBJ1-6; D call uncertain. The V end was cut by 5 bases, the J end by 6 bases, with 14 bases between. The CDR3 is made up of 15 amino acids. In DNA form, the CDR3 reads TGTGCCAGCAGTCCAATCGGGAGTCTTAATTCACCCCTCCACTTT. Its protein product is CASSPIGSLNSPLHF.

The gene calls are TRBV24-1 and TRBJ1-2; perhaps TRBD1 as D (6 bases). Germline V gives CDR1 KGHDR, CDR2 SFDVKD. This CDR3 has 14 residues. Trimming left V 4 bases short and J 8 bases short, with 16 bases between. In DNA form, the CDR3 reads TGTGCCACCAGTGACCTTGGGACAAGCCTAGGCTACACCTTC. Amino acids: CATSDLGTSLGYTF.

This clonotype has just a few counts. The chain couples TRBV12-3 or TRBV12-4 to TRBJ1-2; D is uncertain. The germline V and J ends were trimmed by 4 bases and 1 base, with 13 bases remaining between them. The CDR3 consists of 15 residues. This CDR3 reads CASSSPWVLNYGYTF. The CDR3 DNA reads TGTGCCAGCAGTTCTCCATGGGTCCTTAACTATGGCTACACCTTC.

Notes on this clonotype: One end of the junction is discordant with germline, which a read error may explain. The chain carries TRBV20-1 and TRBJ2-3; D gene unclear. The germline V gene has CDR1 DFQATT and CDR2 SNEGSKA (reference sequence). The CDR3 is made up of 13 amino acids. Here the CDR3 reads CSARYPLTDTQYF. CDR3 in DNA: TGTAGTGCTAGATATCCCTTGACAGATACGCAGTATTTT.

The sample holds a few counts of this clonotype. The chain employs TRBV23-1 and TRBJ2-5; 7 positions match TRBD1. TRBV23-1 is an open reading frame whose function is uncertain. V dropped 6 bases and J dropped 0; count of bases not matched to a gene: 4. This CDR3 contains 14 residues. DNA for the CDR3: TGCGCCAGCAGCGGGACAGCGTACCAAGAGACCCAGTACTTC. Encoded protein: CASSGTAYQETQYF.